These T cell receptor beta chains were read from a single sample in a study of identical twins. TCRdb recomputed calls from the 5' RACE reads with MiXCR, one row per CDR3 protein. The sample carries hundreds of thousands of distinct CDR3 sequences, approximately 20% recorded once. This sample was also put to use in a study of yellow fever vaccine responses in identical twins.

Specimen: CD4+ T cells sorted from blood. The receptors shown here come from a woman aged 18-29 years in good health. Both conserved end residues are part of each CDR3. Fields, in order: V gene, D gene, J gene, clone size, CDR3 protein, CDR3 DNA. D genes are given only for firm matches. Only some rows state a clone size, as once, few, many or a class for expanded clones.

V gene: TRBV6-1
D gene: .
J gene: TRBJ2-7
clone size: .
CDR3 protein: CASSSGQGYYEQYF
CDR3 DNA: TGTGCCAGCAGCTCCGGGCAGGGTTACTACGAGCAGTACTTC

V gene: TRBV20-1
D gene: .
J gene: TRBJ2-4
clone size: few
CDR3 protein: CSAPRARSTKNIQYF
CDR3 DNA: TGCAGTGCCCCTCGGGCTAGGAGTACCAAAAACATTCAGTACTTC

V gene: TRBV5-1
D gene: TRBD2
J gene: TRBJ2-6
clone size: many
CDR3 protein: CASSPRSGTSGDSGANVLTF
CDR3 DNA: TGCGCCAGCAGCCCTAGATCTGGGACTAGCGGGGACTCTGGGGCCAACGTCCTGACTTTC

V gene: TRBV5-1
D gene: TRBD1
J gene: TRBJ1-5
clone size: once
CDR3 protein: CASSPSGTGNQPQHF
CDR3 DNA: TGCGCCAGCAGTCCATCCGGGACAGGGAATCAGCCCCAGCATTTT

V gene: TRBV4-2
D gene: .
J gene: TRBJ1-1
clone size: few
CDR3 protein: CASSQDATVVNTEAFF
CDR3 DNA: TGTGCCAGCAGCCAAGATGCCACAGTCGTCAACACTGAAGCTTTCTTT

V gene: TRBV18
D gene: .
J gene: TRBJ2-5
clone size: .
CDR3 protein: CASHRITGETQYF
CDR3 DNA: TGTGCCAGCCATCGGATAACTGGAGAGACCCAGTACTTC

V gene: TRBV28
D gene: TRBD1
J gene: TRBJ1-6
clone size: few
CDR3 protein: CASSLPRQGRVGSPLHF
CDR3 DNA: TGTGCCAGCAGTTTACCGCGACAGGGAAGAGTAGGTTCACCCCTCCACTTT

V gene: TRBV5-1
D gene: .
J gene: TRBJ2-2
clone size: .
CDR3 protein: CASSTSNTGELFF
CDR3 DNA: TGCGCCAGCAGCACTTCAAATACCGGGGAGCTGTTTTTT

V gene: TRBV12-3/TRBV12-4
D gene: .
J gene: TRBJ2-1
clone size: .
CDR3 protein: CASSSSGHSYNEQFF
CDR3 DNA: TGTGCCAGCAGTTCAAGCGGGCACTCCTACAATGAGCAGTTCTTC

V gene: TRBV7-8
D gene: .
J gene: TRBJ1-1
clone size: .
CDR3 protein: CASSLVEGGGTEAFF
CDR3 DNA: TGTGCCAGCAGCTTAGTAGAGGGCGGAGGAACTGAAGCTTTCTTT